This record looks at one T cell receptor (beta chain) sequence and its context. In germline, CDR1 is SEHNR, CDR2 FQNEAQ (reference sequence). The V and J ends lost 5 bases and 6 bases, in that order; junction bases with no gene match: 7. The CDR3 sequence is 14 residues long. How the authors handled the data: The assay estimated nucleated cells by amplifying reference gene primers. Libraries were prepared by immunoSEQ multiplex PCR; TCRdb keeps only in-frame clonotypes and omits some of them. V and J calls and clone size are as listed in that table; D and trimming were resolved from the DNA. Of tens of thousands of clones listed, 80% to 90% are singletons. These data are taken from a study of blood T cell repertoires in COVID-19.

This rearrangement joins TRBV7-9 to TRBJ1-5, with 7 nucleotides matching TRBD1. Sequenced sample: peripheral blood. This clonotype originated in a man in his forties or fifties with acute or convalescent COVID-19. CDR3 region: CASSPGQESQPQHF. In DNA form, the CDR3 reads TGTGCCAGCAGCCCCGGACAGGAAAGTCAGCCCCAGCATTTT. Variable domain in full (rest from reference TRBV7-9 and TRBJ1-5): DTGVSQNPRHKITKRGQNVTFRCDPISEHNRLYWYRQTLGQGPEFLTYFQNEAQLEKSRLLSDRFSAERPKGSFSTLEIQRTEQGDSAMYLCASSPGQESQPQHFGDGTRLSIL.